A selection of T cell receptor beta chains follows, all from one sample in a study of PD-1 blockade in classical Hodgkin lymphoma. Generated by immunoSEQ multiplex PCR, the TCRdb table keeps only in-frame clones and is missing some. The sample contains some 95,000 clones, about nine tenths of which appear only once. Sequencing used peripheral blood mononuclear cells (PBMCs), obtained before the fourth cycle of nivolumab. The receptors were gathered from a human donor with classical Hodgkin lymphoma. The CDR3 runs from the conserved cysteine through the conserved F or W. A D gene is named only where the DNA matches it firmly. Clone size is given for some rows only: seen once, a few or many times, or a class if the clone is expanded.

v_call: TRBV6-5; j_call: TRBJ1-2; d_call: .; clone_size: .; cdr3_aa: CAVTVGGGRGYTF; cdr3_nt: TGTGCCGTTACGGTCGGGGGCGGACGCGGCTACACCTTC
v_call: TRBV4-3; j_call: TRBJ2-6; d_call: .; clone_size: .; cdr3_aa: CASSTTNRATFSGANVLTF; cdr3_nt: TGCGCCAGCAGCACGACGAACAGAGCAACTTTCTCTGGGGCCAACGTCCTGACTTTC
v_call: TRBV19; j_call: TRBJ2-7; d_call: .; clone_size: .; cdr3_aa: CASSPGHRGPYEQYF; cdr3_nt: TGTGCCAGTAGCCCGGGGCACCGAGGGCCCTACGAGCAGTACTTC
v_call: TRBV25-1; j_call: TRBJ2-1; d_call: TRBD2; clone_size: .; cdr3_aa: CASSEFDSGSYNEQFF; cdr3_nt: TGTGCCAGCAGTGAATTCGATAGCGGGTCTTACAATGAGCAGTTCTTC
v_call: TRBV10-2; j_call: TRBJ2-7; d_call: .; clone_size: .; cdr3_aa: CASSELGTLSYEQYF; cdr3_nt: TGCGCCAGCAGTGAGCTTGGGACACTTTCCTACGAGCAGTACTTC
v_call: TRBV15; j_call: TRBJ1-2; d_call: .; clone_size: .; cdr3_aa: CATSSAYYGYTF; cdr3_nt: TGTGCCACCAGCAGTGCGTACTATGGCTACACCTTC
v_call: TRBV27; j_call: TRBJ1-5; d_call: .; clone_size: few; cdr3_aa: CASSLVQAGGPQHF; cdr3_nt: TGTGCCAGCAGTTTGGTCCAGGCGGGAGGGCCCCAGCATTTT
v_call: TRBV19; j_call: TRBJ2-2; d_call: .; clone_size: .; cdr3_aa: CASSIGLNTGELFF; cdr3_nt: TGTGCCAGTAGTATAGGATTGAACACCGGGGAGCTGTTTTTT
v_call: TRBV10-3; j_call: TRBJ1-2; d_call: .; clone_size: .; cdr3_aa: CAISPGGNYGYTF; cdr3_nt: TGTGCCATCTCCCCCGGCGGAAACTATGGCTACACCTTC
v_call: TRBV11-2; j_call: TRBJ1-1; d_call: .; clone_size: .; cdr3_aa: CASSLDPGREAFF; cdr3_nt: TGTGCCAGCAGCTTAGATCCGGGGAGAGAAGCTTTCTTT
v_call: TRBV10-2; j_call: TRBJ2-1; d_call: .; clone_size: .; cdr3_aa: CASSSGRSYNEQFF; cdr3_nt: TGCGCCAGCAGTTCGGGCCGCTCCTACAATGAGCAGTTCTTC
v_call: TRBV10-2; j_call: TRBJ1-5; d_call: .; clone_size: large; cdr3_aa: CASSESPGNSNQPQHF; cdr3_nt: TGCGCCAGCAGTGAGTCGCCAGGGAATAGCAATCAGCCCCAGCATTTT
v_call: TRBV9; j_call: TRBJ2-7; d_call: .; clone_size: once; cdr3_aa: CASSVATSYEQYF; cdr3_nt: TGTGCCAGCAGCGTGGCGACTAGCTACGAGCAGTACTTC
v_call: TRBV7-2; j_call: TRBJ2-7; d_call: .; clone_size: .; cdr3_aa: CASSLAGGREQYF; cdr3_nt: TGTGCCAGCAGCTTGGCCGGGGGCCGCGAGCAGTACTTC
v_call: TRBV6-5; j_call: TRBJ1-6; d_call: TRBD1; clone_size: .; cdr3_aa: CASSGTGNVPPLHF; cdr3_nt: TGTGCCAGCAGTGGGACAGGGAATGTGCCACCCCTCCACTTT
v_call: TRBV12-5; j_call: TRBJ1-4; d_call: .; clone_size: .; cdr3_aa: CASGLSGGSNEKLFF; cdr3_nt: TGTGCTAGTGGTTTGTCGGGGGGGTCTAATGAAAAACTGTTTTTT
v_call: TRBV9; j_call: TRBJ2-5; d_call: TRBD1; clone_size: .; cdr3_aa: CASSVGRTGLGETQYF; cdr3_nt: TGTGCCAGCAGCGTAGGGAGGACAGGCCTGGGGGAGACCCAGTACTTC
v_call: TRBV4-1; j_call: TRBJ1-1; d_call: TRBD1; clone_size: .; cdr3_aa: CASSQKQGASEAFF; cdr3_nt: TGCGCCAGCAGCCAAAAACAGGGGGCGAGTGAAGCTTTCTTT
v_call: TRBV30; j_call: TRBJ1-3; d_call: .; clone_size: .; cdr3_aa: CAWSVWGSGNTIYF; cdr3_nt: TGTGCCTGGAGTGTTTGGGGCTCTGGAAACACCATATATTTT
v_call: TRBV6-1; j_call: TRBJ1-1; d_call: .; clone_size: .; cdr3_aa: CASPMDIRNTEAFF; cdr3_nt: TGTGCCAGCCCTATGGACATCCGGAACACTGAAGCTTTCTTT